These T cell receptor beta chains were read from a single sample in a study of Graves' ophthalmopathy and Graves' hyperthyroidism. One entry per CDR3 protein, called by TCRdb with MiXCR from the multiplex PCR reads. The sample comprises approximately 640,000 distinct CDR3 sequences, 35% to 50% of which are singletons, and 3.3% rests with the top ten. Material: peripheral blood. Every receptor here comes from an adult man with Graves' ophthalmopathy. CDR3s include the opening cysteine and the closing phenylalanine or tryptophan. Each record gives: J gene, clone size, D gene, V gene, CDR3 DNA, CDR3 protein. The D gene is left open where the match is weak. The size entry is marked missing in some rows and otherwise reads once, few, many or a size class.

TRBJ2-5	many	-	TRBV5-1	TGCGCCAGCAGCCCCATGGGGGGTCGAAGCCAAGAGACCCAGTACTTC	CASSPMGGRSQETQYF
TRBJ2-6	-	-	TRBV2	TGTGCCAGCAGTGAAGCGAGTCCCGGGGCCAACGTCCTGACTTTC	CASSEASPGANVLTF
TRBJ2-7	-	-	TRBV7-2	TGTGCCAGCAGTTCATACAGGGAGGGCGAGCAGTACTTC	CASSSYREGEQYF
TRBJ2-5	-	-	TRBV29-1	TGCAGCGTTGATGGGGCCACGGGAGTCGGCTACACCCAGTACTTC	CSVDGATGVGYTQYF
TRBJ2-2	few	-	TRBV19	TGTGCCAGTCAGCCGATACAGATGAACACCGGGGAGCTGTTTTTT	CASQPIQMNTGELFF
TRBJ2-7	many	-	TRBV5-4	TGTGCCAGCAGCCCTGACTTGACCTACGAGCAGTACTTC	CASSPDLTYEQYF
TRBJ1-1	many	TRBD1	TRBV12-3/TRBV12-4	TGTGCCAGCAGTATAAGACAGGGGGGCACTGAAGCTTTCTTT	CASSIRQGGTEAFF
TRBJ2-5	-	TRBD2	TRBV5-1	TGCGCCAGCAGCCCACTGGGACTAGCGGGCCGAGAGATCCAGTACTTC	CASSPLGLAGREIQYF
TRBJ1-5	many	-	TRBV6-1	TGTGCCAGCAGTGAAGCGGGACGGGAAAATCAGCCCCAGCATTTT	CASSEAGRENQPQHF
TRBJ1-1	-	-	TRBV9	TGTGCCAGCAGCCAAGGGGGGGCGTTCACTGAAGCTTTCTTT	CASSQGGAFTEAFF
TRBJ2-5	-	TRBD2	TRBV9	TGTGCCAGCAGCGCTTCTAGCGGGGGGGCCGCGACCCAGTACTTC	CASSASSGGAATQYF
TRBJ2-5	many	-	TRBV6-6	TGTGCCAGCAGTTACTCTGTCAGGCAAGAGACCCAGTACTTC	CASSYSVRQETQYF
TRBJ1-6	-	-	TRBV10-3	TGTGCCATCAGTGAGTCGGGCGGGAATAGGAATTCACCTCTCCACTTT	CAISESGGNRNSPLHF
TRBJ2-7	-	TRBD1	TRBV7-7	TGTGCTAGATCCGGGGACAGTTACGAGCAGTACTTC	CARSGDSYEQYF
TRBJ1-1	-	-	TRBV7-9	TGTGCCAGCAGCTTGGGCCATTTT	CASSLGHF